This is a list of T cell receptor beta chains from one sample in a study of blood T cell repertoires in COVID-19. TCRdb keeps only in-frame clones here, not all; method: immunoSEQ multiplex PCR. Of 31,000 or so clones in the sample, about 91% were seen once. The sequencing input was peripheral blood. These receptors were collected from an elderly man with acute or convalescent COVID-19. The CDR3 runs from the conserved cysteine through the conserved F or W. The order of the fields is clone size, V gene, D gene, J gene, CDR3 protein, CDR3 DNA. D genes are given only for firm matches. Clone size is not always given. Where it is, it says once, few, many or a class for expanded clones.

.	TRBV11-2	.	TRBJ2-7	CASTRSFQGKQYF	TGTGCCAGCACCCGATCCTTTCAGGGGAAGCAGTACTTC
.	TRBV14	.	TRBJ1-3	CASSQAISGNTIYF	TGTGCCAGCAGCCAAGCTATCTCTGGAAACACCATATATTTT
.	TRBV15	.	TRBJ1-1	CATSRGGPNTEAFF	TGTGCCACCAGCAGAGGGGGGCCGAACACTGAAGCTTTCTTT
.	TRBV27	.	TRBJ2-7	CASSRAGAPVEQYF	TGTGCCAGCAGCAGGGCGGGGGCGCCGGTCGAGCAGTACTTC
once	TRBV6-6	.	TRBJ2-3	CASSSPGVGTDTQYF	TGTGCCAGCAGTTCCCCGGGAGTCGGCACAGATACGCAGTATTTT
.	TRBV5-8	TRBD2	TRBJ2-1	CASSQGLAGAPGNEQFF	TGTGCCAGCAGCCAGGGACTAGCGGGAGCCCCGGGCAATGAGCAGTTCTTC
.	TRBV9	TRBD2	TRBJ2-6	CASSVGLAGDFLPGANVLTF	TGTGCCAGCAGCGTAGGGCTAGCGGGAGACTTTTTACCTGGGGCCAACGTCCTGACTTTC
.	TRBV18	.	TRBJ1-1	CASSPLQGEAFF	TGTGCCAGCTCACCCCTACAGGGTGAAGCTTTCTTT
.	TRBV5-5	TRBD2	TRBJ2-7	CASSFFPGGYEQYF	TGTGCCAGCAGCTTTTTCCCGGGAGGGTACGAGCAGTACTTC
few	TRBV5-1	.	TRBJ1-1	CASSLTGNTEAFF	TGCGCCAGCAGCTTGACCGGGAACACTGAAGCTTTCTTT
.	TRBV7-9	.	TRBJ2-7	CASSPGGFRSHQYF	TGTGCCAGCAGCCCCGGGGGTTTCCGATCGCACCAGTACTTC
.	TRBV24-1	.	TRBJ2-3	CATSDPPAEGTDTQYF	TGTGCCACCAGTGATCCCCCAGCGGAGGGCACAGATACGCAGTATTTT
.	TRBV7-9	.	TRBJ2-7	CASSSKTGVYEQYF	TGTGCCAGCAGCTCCAAGACAGGAGTCTACGAGCAGTACTTC
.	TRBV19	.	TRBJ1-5	CASSIGAGEGNQPQHF	TGTGCCAGTAGTATAGGGGCAGGGGAAGGCAATCAGCCCCAGCATTTT
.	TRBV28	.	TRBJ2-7	CASPMCEQYF	TGTGCCAGCCCTATGTGCGAGCAGTACTTC
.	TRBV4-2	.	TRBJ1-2	CASSQEGTGYGYTF	TGTGCCAGCAGCCAAGAGGGAACAGGTTATGGCTACACCTTC
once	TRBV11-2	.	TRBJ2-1	CASSFEGRGEQFF	TGTGCCAGCAGCTTTGAGGGCCGCGGTGAGCAGTTCTTC
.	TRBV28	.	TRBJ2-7	CASSPGSGYEQYF	TGTGCCAGCAGCCCAGGTAGTGGCTACGAGCAGTACTTC
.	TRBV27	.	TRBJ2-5	CASKKGDQETQYF	TGTGCCAGCAAGAAGGGGGACCAAGAGACCCAGTACTTC
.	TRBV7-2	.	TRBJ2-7	CASSSRFGYEQYF	TGTGCCAGCAGCTCCCGTTTCGGGTATGAGCAGTACTTC